Sequencing of this T cell receptor beta chain was carried out in a study of shared clonotypes between healthy human individuals. Assay used: immunoSEQ multiplex PCR; TCRdb lists only in-frame clones, some missing. This table holds 230,000 or so clones, just over 65% found once. The sequence was collected from a man younger than 40 in good health. Sequencing was done on a sample of memory CD4+ T cells sorted from blood. Described subset: CD45RA-negative fraction.

The DNA for the CDR3 is TGTGCCAGCAGCTCCGGACTAGCGGGGGCCCCGTACCAAGAGACCCAGTACTTC. It translates to CASSSGLAGAPYQETQYF. This rearrangement joins TRBV7-2 to TRBJ2-5; 13 positions match TRBD2. The V gene's germline CDR1 is SGHTA and CDR2 FQGNSA. Unmatched junction bases numbered 8, after V lost 4 bases and J lost 0 bases. This CDR3 is built from 18 residues.